This is a list of T cell receptor beta chains from one sample in a study of cytomegalovirus exposure and HLA in healthy donors. Assay: immunoSEQ multiplex PCR; the TCRdb copy retains only in-frame clones and omits some. The table has about 280,000 clones, around 87% seen once. Sequencing input: PBMCs. The receptors shown here come from a woman between 18 and 29 years old in good health and CMV-seronegative. Both conserved end residues are part of each CDR3.

TRBV27	TRBJ1-1	CASSLGPTVNTEAFF
TRBV14	TRBJ2-1	CASSRTGQQQSSYNEQFF
TRBV9	TRBJ2-7	CASSADRGPPHEQYF
TRBV2	TRBJ2-5	CAGSPGGQETQYF
TRBV9	TRBJ2-1	CASSTSGRREGLYNEQFF
TRBV2	TRBJ1-1	CASTRSTEAFF
TRBV10-1	TRBJ2-2	CASSRVTGELFF
TRBV25-1	TRBJ2-1	CASSGLVGAESYNEQFF
TRBV9	TRBJ2-7	CASSVGVTGEQYF
TRBV14	TRBJ2-7	CASSQFRQIEQYF
TRBV5-4	TRBJ2-7	CASSLEIAGIAYEQYF
TRBV11-2	TRBJ2-1	CASSLNRDLKYNEQFF
TRBV5-1	TRBJ1-1	CASSLVPRSFF
TRBV11-2	TRBJ1-1	CASNPPTGVSLTEAFF
TRBV10-2	TRBJ2-7	CASSKTGTGTYEQYF
TRBV6-5	TRBJ1-6	CASSSTSPLHF
TRBV18	TRBJ1-2	CASSDSVSYGYTF
TRBV29-1	TRBJ2-7	CSVVRTGYEQYF
TRBV6-4	TRBJ2-3	CASSGTGTDTQYF
TRBV28	TRBJ2-3	CASGGASADTQYF
TRBV27	TRBJ1-1	CAIRPGQVNTEAFF
TRBV9	TRBJ2-7	CASSVDSGRAYEQYF
TRBV4-1	TRBJ2-1	CASSHIDMGLALYNEQFF
TRBV28	TRBJ2-7	CASSRRQGTGSYEQYF
TRBV28	TRBJ1-1	CASSSFRGVSAFF
TRBV5-6	TRBJ1-3	CASSLGQVSGNTIYF
TRBV30	TRBJ1-2	CAWRDETVFHYGYTF
TRBV5-1	TRBJ2-1	CASSPLAGVRTQRPRNEQFF
TRBV18	TRBJ2-2	CASSSTDYTGELFF
TRBV28	TRBJ2-1	CASSLRRMEFF
TRBV27	TRBJ1-5	CASSPWTGNSNQPQHF
TRBV9	TRBJ1-2	CASSYQQGARGYTF
TRBV6-4	TRBJ2-1	CASSDSGSSYNEQFF
TRBV5-4	TRBJ1-1	CASSWGTGKNTEAFF
TRBV28	TRBJ1-2	CASSLLVRPGAPNYGYTF
TRBV28	TRBJ2-7	CASSSQDREAPNRNYEQYF
TRBV30	TRBJ2-7	CAWSPGSNYEQYF
TRBV6-4	TRBJ2-3	CAIGQGAHYPPEDTQYF
TRBV7-9	TRBJ2-1	CASSLTSGRNDEQFF
TRBV5-1	TRBJ1-1	CASSFLQGAEAFF
TRBV13	TRBJ1-2	CASSLGQMNYGYTF
TRBV28	TRBJ2-7	CASTEGTSLGEQYF
TRBV19	TRBJ1-4	CASSGQGAQKLFF
TRBV27	TRBJ2-2	CASSLTTSGVQSTGELFF
TRBV5-1	TRBJ1-5	CASSLEGAQPQHF
TRBV15	TRBJ2-7	CATSRGSGAISYEQYF
TRBV5-1	TRBJ2-2	CASSGLAGNTGELFF
TRBV28	TRBJ2-1	CASSRRGYEQFF
TRBV6-5	TRBJ2-3	CATLTSGTQYF
TRBV4-3	TRBJ2-7	CASSHDRGGPYEQYF
TRBV18	TRBJ2-5	CASSSRGAGETQYF
TRBV27	TRBJ2-3	CASSLIRGADTQYF
TRBV14	TRBJ1-2	CASSQGGQGTYLVYGYTF
TRBV11-2	TRBJ1-1	CASSFKHSGTEAFF
TRBV4-2	TRBJ1-3	CASSQGNRQGTGNTIYF